This T cell receptor beta chain was identified during a study of human T cells and chemical hapten exposure. Study information: Diphenylcyclopropenone, dosed weekly to the scalp, was given to patients throughout the roughly 24-week study. Study results and caveats: Sensitizing to DPC left TCRs with a frequency above 1 in 1000 unaltered.

The CDR3 totals 15 residues. Looked up from germline, CDR1 is MNHEY and CDR2 is SVGEGT. Trimming cost V 2 bases and J 9 bases; bases outside gene matches: 8. Note on this clonotype: Its target is unknown.

A single record per CDR3 protein comes from TCRdb applying MiXCR to the RACE reads. Of 100,000 to 150,000 distinct CDR3 sequences in the sample, approximately 13% were seen once. The time point was: pre-sensitization, week 0. Treatment denoted: therapeutic diphenylcyclopropenone sensitization with weekly scalp DPC. Staff drew blood before applying each patch test. The clonotype was recovered from a woman aged 18-35 years with alopecia areata. Some clones in this sample may be carry-over from other donors' samples. This chain joins TRBV6-2 or TRBV6-3 and TRBJ2-1, with 9 bases matching TRBD2. This material consisted of whole blood, taken in connection with sensitization to the hapten diphenylcyclopropenone (DPC). CDR3 amino acids: CASSYGVAGVPEQFF. The CDR3 DNA reads as TGTGCCAGCAGTTACGGGGTAGCGGGGGTGCCTGAGCAGTTCTTC.